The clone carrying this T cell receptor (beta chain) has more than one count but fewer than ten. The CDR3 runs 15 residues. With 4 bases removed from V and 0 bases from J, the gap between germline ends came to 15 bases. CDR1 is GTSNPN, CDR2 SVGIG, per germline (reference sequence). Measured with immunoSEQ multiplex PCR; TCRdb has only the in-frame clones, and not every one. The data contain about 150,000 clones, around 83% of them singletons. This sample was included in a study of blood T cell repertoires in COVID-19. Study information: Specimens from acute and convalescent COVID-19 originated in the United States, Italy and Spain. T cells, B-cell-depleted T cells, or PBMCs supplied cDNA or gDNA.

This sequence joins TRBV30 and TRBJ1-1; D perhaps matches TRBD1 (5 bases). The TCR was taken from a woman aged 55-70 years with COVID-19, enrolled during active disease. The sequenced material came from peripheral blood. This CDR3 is CAWNNPGRLNTEAFF. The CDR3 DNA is TGTGCCTGGAATAACCCAGGGAGGCTGAACACTGAAGCTTTCTTT.